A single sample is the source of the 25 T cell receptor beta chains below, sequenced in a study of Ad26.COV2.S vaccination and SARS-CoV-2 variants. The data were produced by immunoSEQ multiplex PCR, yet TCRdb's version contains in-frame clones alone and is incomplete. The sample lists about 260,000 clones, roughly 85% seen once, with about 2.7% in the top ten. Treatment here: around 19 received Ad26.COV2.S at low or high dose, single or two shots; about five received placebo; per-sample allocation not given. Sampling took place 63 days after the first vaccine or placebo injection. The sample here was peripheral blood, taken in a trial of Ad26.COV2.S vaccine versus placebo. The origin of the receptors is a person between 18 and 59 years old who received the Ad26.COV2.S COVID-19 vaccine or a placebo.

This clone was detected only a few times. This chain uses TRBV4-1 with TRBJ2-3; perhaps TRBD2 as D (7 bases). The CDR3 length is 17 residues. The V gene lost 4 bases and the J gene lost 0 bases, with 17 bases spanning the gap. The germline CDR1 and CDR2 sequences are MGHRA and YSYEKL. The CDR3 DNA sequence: TGCGCCAGCAGCCGGGGGCTAGCGGTTACTAGCACAGATACGCAGTATTTT. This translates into CASSRGLAVTSTDTQYF.

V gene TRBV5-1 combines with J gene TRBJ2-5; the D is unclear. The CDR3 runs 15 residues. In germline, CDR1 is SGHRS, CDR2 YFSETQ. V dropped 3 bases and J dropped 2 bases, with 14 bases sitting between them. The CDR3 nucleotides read TGCGCCAGCAGCTCGAGGAACGGAATACAAGAGACCCAGTACTTC. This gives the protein CASSSRNGIQETQYF.

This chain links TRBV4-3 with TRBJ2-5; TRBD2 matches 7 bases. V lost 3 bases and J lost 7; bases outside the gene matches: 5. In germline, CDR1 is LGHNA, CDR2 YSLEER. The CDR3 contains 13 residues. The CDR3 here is CASSQGPSGTQYF. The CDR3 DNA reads TGCGCCAGCAGCCAGGGACCTAGCGGGACCCAGTACTTC.

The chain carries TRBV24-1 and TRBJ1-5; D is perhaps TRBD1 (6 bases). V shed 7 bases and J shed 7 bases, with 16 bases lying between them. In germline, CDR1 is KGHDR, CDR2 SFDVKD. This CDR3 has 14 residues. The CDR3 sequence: CATRGKGQGQPQHF. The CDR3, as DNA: TGTGCCACCAGGGGGAAAGGGCAGGGGCAGCCCCAGCATTTT.

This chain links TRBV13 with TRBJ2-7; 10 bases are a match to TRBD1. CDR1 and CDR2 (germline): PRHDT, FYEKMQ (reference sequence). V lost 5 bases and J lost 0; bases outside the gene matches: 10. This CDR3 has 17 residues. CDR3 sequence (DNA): TGTGCCAGCAGCAAAAGGACAAGGACAGGGGGCTCCTACGAGCAGTACGTC. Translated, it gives CASSKRTRTGGSYEQYV.

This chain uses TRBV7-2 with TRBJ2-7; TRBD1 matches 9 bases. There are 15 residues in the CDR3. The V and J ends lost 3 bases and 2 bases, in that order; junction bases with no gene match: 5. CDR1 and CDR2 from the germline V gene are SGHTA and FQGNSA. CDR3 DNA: TGTGCCAGCAGCTTGGCAGGGACAGGGCCCTACGAGCAGTACTTC. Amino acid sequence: CASSLAGTGPYEQYF.

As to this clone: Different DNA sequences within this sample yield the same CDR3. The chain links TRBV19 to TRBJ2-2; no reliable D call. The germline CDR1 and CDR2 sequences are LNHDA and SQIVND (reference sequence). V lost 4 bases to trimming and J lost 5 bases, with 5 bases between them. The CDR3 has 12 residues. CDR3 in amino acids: CASSRGTGELFF. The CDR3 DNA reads TGTGCCAGTAGTAGGGGAACCGGGGAGCTGTTTTTT.

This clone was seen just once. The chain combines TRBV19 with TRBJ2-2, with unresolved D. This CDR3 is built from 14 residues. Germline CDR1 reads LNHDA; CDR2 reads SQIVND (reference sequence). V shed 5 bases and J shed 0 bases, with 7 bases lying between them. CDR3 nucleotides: TGTGCCAGTAGTGCTACATCGAACACCGGGGAGCTGTTTTTT. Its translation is CASSATSNTGELFF.

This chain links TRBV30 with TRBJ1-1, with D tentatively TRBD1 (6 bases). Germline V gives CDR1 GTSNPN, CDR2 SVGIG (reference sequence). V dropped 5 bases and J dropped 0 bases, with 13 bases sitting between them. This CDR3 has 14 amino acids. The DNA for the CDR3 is TGTGCCTGGGGGGACATATCCTTGAACACTGAAGCTTTCTTT. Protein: CAWGDISLNTEAFF.

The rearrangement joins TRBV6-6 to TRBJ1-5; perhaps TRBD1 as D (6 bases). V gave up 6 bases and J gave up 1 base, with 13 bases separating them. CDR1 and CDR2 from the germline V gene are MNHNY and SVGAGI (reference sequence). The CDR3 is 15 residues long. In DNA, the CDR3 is TGTGCCAGCAGGAACAGGGAGAGCAGCAATCAGCCCCAGCATTTT. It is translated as CASRNRESSNQPQHF.

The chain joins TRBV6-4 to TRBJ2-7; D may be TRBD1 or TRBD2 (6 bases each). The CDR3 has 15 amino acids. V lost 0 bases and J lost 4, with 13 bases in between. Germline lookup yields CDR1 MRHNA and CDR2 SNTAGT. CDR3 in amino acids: CASSDSRRGVYEQYV. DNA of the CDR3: TGTGCCAGCAGTGACTCTCGAAGGGGGGTTTACGAGCAGTACGTC.

The CDR3, as DNA: TGTGCCAGCAGTGAAGGTTTAAGGATTAACACCGGGGAGCTGTTTTTT. Amino acids: CASSEGLRINTGELFF. The chain employs TRBV2 and TRBJ2-2; D is undetermined. The CDR3 has 16 amino acids. Germline assignment: CDR1 SNHLY and CDR2 FYNNEI. V was pared by 1 base and J by 2 bases, with 11 bases between.

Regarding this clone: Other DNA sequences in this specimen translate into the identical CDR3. In DNA form, the CDR3 reads TGTGCCAGCAGCCAAGTGGCGCGACAGTTGAACACTGAAGCTTTCTTT. It specifies CASSQVARQLNTEAFF. The chain carries TRBV4-2 and TRBJ1-1, with a possible D match to TRBD1 (5 bases). Per the germline V gene, CDR1 is LGHNA and CDR2 is YNFKEQ. The V end was cut by 1 base, the J end by 0 bases, with 12 bases between. The CDR3 length is 16 residues.

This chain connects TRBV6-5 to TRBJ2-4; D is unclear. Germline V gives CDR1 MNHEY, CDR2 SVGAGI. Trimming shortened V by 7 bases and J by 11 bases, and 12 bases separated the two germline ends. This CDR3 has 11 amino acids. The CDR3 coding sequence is TGTGCCAGCAATCGAGCCCCAGTTCAGTACTTC. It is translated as CASNRAPVQYF.

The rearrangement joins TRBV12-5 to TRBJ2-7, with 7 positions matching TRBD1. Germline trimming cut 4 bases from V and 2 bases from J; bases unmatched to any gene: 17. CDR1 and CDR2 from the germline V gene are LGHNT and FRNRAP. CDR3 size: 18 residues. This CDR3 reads CASGSNPPTGAPAYEQYV. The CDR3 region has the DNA TGTGCTAGTGGTTCAAATCCACCAACAGGGGCCCCCGCCTACGAGCAGTACGTC.

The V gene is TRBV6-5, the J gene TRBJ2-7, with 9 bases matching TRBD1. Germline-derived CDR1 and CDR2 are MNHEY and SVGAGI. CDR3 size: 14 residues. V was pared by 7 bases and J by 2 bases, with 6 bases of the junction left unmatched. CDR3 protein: CASTGTGFTYEQYV. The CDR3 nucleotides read TGTGCCAGCACCGGGACAGGGTTCACCTACGAGCAGTACGTC.

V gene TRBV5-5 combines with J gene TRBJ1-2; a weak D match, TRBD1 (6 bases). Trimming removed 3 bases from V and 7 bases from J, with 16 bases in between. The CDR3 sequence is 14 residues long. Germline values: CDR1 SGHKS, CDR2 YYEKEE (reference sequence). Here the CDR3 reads CASSSPLDRLGYTF. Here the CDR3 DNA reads TGTGCCAGCAGCTCCCCCCTTGACAGGCTTGGCTACACCTTC.

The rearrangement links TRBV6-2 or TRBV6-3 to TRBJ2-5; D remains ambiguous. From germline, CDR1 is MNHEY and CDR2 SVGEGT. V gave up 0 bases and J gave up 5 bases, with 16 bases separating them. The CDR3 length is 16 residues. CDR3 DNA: TGTGCCAGCAGTTACTCATCACTCCTCACCGGGGAGACCCAGTACTTC. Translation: CASSYSSLLTGETQYF.

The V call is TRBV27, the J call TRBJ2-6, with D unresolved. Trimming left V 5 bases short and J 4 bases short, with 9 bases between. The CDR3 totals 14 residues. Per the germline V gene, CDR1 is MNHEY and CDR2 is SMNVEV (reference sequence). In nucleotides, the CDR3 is TGTGCCAGCAGTCCCTCTGGGGGGGCCAACGTCCTGACTTTC. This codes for CASSPSGGANVLTF.

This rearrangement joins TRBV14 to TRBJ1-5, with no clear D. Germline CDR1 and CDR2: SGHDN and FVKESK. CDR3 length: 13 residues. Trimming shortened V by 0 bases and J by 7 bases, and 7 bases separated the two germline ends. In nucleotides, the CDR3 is TGTGCCAGCAGCCAAGATTTCAAGCAGCCCCAGCATTTT. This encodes CASSQDFKQPQHF.

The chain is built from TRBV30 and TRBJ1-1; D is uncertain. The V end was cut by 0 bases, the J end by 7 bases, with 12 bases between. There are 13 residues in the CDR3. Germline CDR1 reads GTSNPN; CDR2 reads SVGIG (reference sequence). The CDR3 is CAWSVRLSGEAFF. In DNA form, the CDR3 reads TGTGCCTGGAGTGTACGTTTAAGCGGTGAAGCTTTCTTT. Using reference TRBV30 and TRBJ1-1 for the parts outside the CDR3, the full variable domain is SQTIHQWPATLVQPVGSPLSLECTVEGTSNPNLYWYRQAAGRGLQLLFYSVGIGQISSEVPQNLSASRPQDRQFILSSKKLLLSDSGFYLCAWSVRLSGEAFFGQGTRLTVV.

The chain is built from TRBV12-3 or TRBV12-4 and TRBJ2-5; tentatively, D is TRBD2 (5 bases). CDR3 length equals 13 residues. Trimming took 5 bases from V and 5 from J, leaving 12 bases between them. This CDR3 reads CASSGGGFETQYF. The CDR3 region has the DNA TGTGCCAGCAGTGGAGGCGGGTTCGAGACCCAGTACTTC.

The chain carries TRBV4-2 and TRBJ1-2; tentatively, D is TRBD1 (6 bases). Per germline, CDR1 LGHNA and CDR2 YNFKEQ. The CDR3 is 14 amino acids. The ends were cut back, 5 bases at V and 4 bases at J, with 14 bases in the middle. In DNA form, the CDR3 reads TGTGCCAGCAGCACGGCCGACAGGAGCTATGGCTACACCTTC. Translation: CASSTADRSYGYTF.

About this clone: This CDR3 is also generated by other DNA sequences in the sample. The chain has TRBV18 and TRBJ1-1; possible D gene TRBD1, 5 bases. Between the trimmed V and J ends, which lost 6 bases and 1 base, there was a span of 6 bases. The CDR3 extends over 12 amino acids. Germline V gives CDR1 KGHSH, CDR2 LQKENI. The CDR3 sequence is CASSQGNTEAFF. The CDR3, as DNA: TGTGCCAGCTCTCAGGGGAACACTGAAGCTTTCTTT.

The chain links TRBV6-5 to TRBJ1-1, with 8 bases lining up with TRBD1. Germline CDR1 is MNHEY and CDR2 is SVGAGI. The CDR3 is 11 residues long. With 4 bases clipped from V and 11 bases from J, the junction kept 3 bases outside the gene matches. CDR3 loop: CASSSTGAAFF. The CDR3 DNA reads TGTGCCAGCAGTTCGACAGGGGCCGCTTTCTTT.